What follows are 25 T cell receptor beta chains derived from one specimen sequenced in a study of T cells in narcolepsy. Using immunoSEQ multiplex PCR, the repertoire was profiled, and TCRdb retains in-frame clones only, with some absent. The profile shows about 14,000 clones, about 88% of them singletons. Sequenced material: CD45RA- memory CD4+ T cells from PBMCs. Source of these receptors: a human donor with narcolepsy.

This clone was detected only once. The rearrangement joins TRBV15 to TRBJ1-4; the D gene is possibly TRBD1 (5 bases). The germline gives CDR1 LNHNV, CDR2 YYDKDF (reference sequence). V lost 0 bases and J 8 bases, leaving 13 bases between the germline ends. The CDR3 totals 15 residues. This CDR3 is CATSRDLRDLEKLFF. The CDR3 bases are TGTGCCACCAGCAGAGATTTAAGGGACTTGGAAAAACTGTTTTTT.

The rearrangement uses TRBV7-6 and TRBJ2-1; 9 positions agree with TRBD2. This CDR3 has 15 amino acids. CDR1 is SGHVS and CDR2 is FNYEAQ in the germline V gene. Trimming cost V 2 bases and J 7 bases; bases outside gene matches: 6. For the CDR3, the DNA is TGTGCCAGCAGCTTAAACGCGGGAGGGCCTAATGAGCAGTTCTTC. Amino acids: CASSLNAGGPNEQFF.

The chain is built from TRBV5-1 and TRBJ2-1; the match to TRBD2 covers 7 bases. Germline V gene lookup returns CDR1 SGHRS and CDR2 YFSETQ. The junction had 5 bases not matched to a gene; V was cut back by 7 bases and J by 4 bases. CDR3 size: 13 residues. CDR3 in amino acids: CASDRGDYNEQFF. The CDR3 DNA follows: TGCGCCAGCGATCGGGGGGATTACAATGAGCAGTTCTTC.

The J gene is TRBJ1-1, the V gene TRBV5-1; TRBD1 matches at 8 bases. The CDR3 runs 15 residues. The germline V gene encodes CDR1 SGHRS and CDR2 YFSETQ. Trimming cost V 3 bases and J 4 bases; bases outside gene matches: 8. The CDR3 sequence: CASSSETGGFTEAFF. The CDR3, as DNA: TGCGCCAGCAGCTCGGAAACAGGGGGATTCACTGAAGCTTTCTTT. Complete variable domain (other parts from reference TRBV5-1 and TRBJ1-1): KAGVTQTPRYLIKTRGQQVTLSCSPISGHRSVSWYQQTPGQGLQFLFEYFSETQRNKGNFPGRFSGRQFSNSRSEMNVSTLELGDSALYLCASSSETGGFTEAFFGQGTRLTVV.

The chain has TRBV19 and TRBJ2-7; TRBD2 agrees at 8 bases. J gave up 9 bases and V 5 bases, and 6 bases lay outside the gene matches. The germline gives CDR1 LNHDA, CDR2 SQIVND (reference sequence). The CDR3 has 12 amino acids. CDR3 amino acids: CASSPRGGRQYF. CDR3 in DNA: TGTGCCAGTAGTCCTCGGGGGGGGCGGCAGTACTTC.

This chain links TRBV19 with TRBJ2-7, with 9 bases identical to TRBD1. Trimming took 6 bases from V and 3 from J; bases not matched to a gene: 6. Germline CDR1 reads LNHDA; CDR2 reads SQIVND (reference sequence). This CDR3 has 14 residues. The CDR3 sequence: CASSLGTGRYEQYF. CDR3 nucleotide sequence: TGTGCCAGTAGCCTCGGGACAGGGCGCTACGAGCAGTACTTC.

The CDR3 nucleotides read TGTGCCAGCAGCCCCCCCGGGACAGCGTCTGAGACCCAGTACTTC. Residues: CASSPPGTASETQYF. The rearrangement uses TRBV5-6 and TRBJ2-5; the match to TRBD1 covers 7 bases. Germline V gene lookup returns CDR1 SGHDT and CDR2 YYEEEE. The CDR3 contains 15 residues. Trimming removed 4 bases from V and 5 bases from J; junction bases left unmatched: 11.

The chain couples TRBV10-3 to TRBJ2-7; TRBD2 agrees at 9 bases. The ends lost 5 bases at V and 2 bases at J; junction bases unmatched: 4. The CDR3 runs to 14 residues. Germline loops: CDR1 ENHRY, CDR2 SYGVKD. The CDR3 sequence is CAISLAGSTYEQYF. CDR3 DNA: TGTGCCATCAGTCTAGCGGGGTCGACCTACGAGCAGTACTTC.

This chain joins TRBV29-1 and TRBJ2-2; TRBD2 agrees at 8 bases. The CDR3 loop spans 13 amino acids. CDR1 is SQVTM and CDR2 is ANQGSEA in the germline V gene. The junction had 3 bases not matched to a gene; V was cut back by 3 bases and J by 6 bases. This CDR3 reads CSVDGTRAGELFF. In DNA form, the CDR3 reads TGCAGCGTTGACGGGACTAGAGCCGGGGAGCTGTTTTTT.

The V call is TRBV19, the J call TRBJ1-5, with TRBD1 matching over 8 bases. CDR1 and CDR2 from the germline V gene are LNHDA and SQIVND (reference sequence). Trimming at V came to 7 bases and at J to 12 bases, leaving 14 bases not matched to a gene. The CDR3 is 14 residues long. The CDR3 protein is CASTHQGAKGGQHF. Here the CDR3 DNA reads TGTGCCAGTACTCATCAGGGGGCCAAGGGGGGCCAGCATTTT.

A remark on this clone: The CDR3 does not end in the conserved phenylalanine or tryptophan, so this is likely a read error. V and J are TRBV10-3 and TRBJ2-7, with 7 bases that match TRBD2. Trimming at V came to 3 bases and at J to 6 bases, leaving 5 bases not matched to a gene. From germline, CDR1 is ENHRY and CDR2 SYGVKD. This CDR3 has 13 residues. The CDR3 is CAISDETSTEQYL. CDR3 DNA: TGTGCCATCAGTGACGAGACTAGCACCGAGCAGTACCTC.

This rearrangement joins TRBV2 to TRBJ2-3, with unresolved D. Germline assignment: CDR1 SNHLY and CDR2 FYNNEI. The germline V and J ends were trimmed by 2 bases and 1 base, with 10 bases remaining between them. The CDR3 sequence is 15 residues long. The CDR3 loop reads CASSESDGGTDTQYF. Here the CDR3 DNA reads TGTGCCAGCAGTGAATCCGACGGAGGCACAGATACGCAGTATTTT.

The chain couples TRBV4-2 to TRBJ2-1; possibly TRBD2 for D (7 bases). The CDR3 spans 17 residues. V was shortened by 4 bases and J by 1 base, with 17 bases between the two germline ends. Germline V gene data show CDR1 as LGHNA and CDR2 as YNFKEQ. CDR3 coding DNA: TGTGCCAGCAGCCTCAAAGGGGGGGGCACGTCCTACAATGAGCAGTTCTTC. Its protein product is CASSLKGGGTSYNEQFF.

The chain employs TRBV5-1 and TRBJ1-6, with 7 bases that match TRBD1. Germline V CDR1 and CDR2: SGHRS, YFSETQ. There are 16 residues in the CDR3. V lost 7 bases, J lost 7 bases, and 14 bases stayed unmatched. The chain's CDR3 is CASGRSAGTENSPLHF. The CDR3 DNA reads TGCGCCAGCGGAAGATCGGCCGGGACAGAAAATTCACCCCTCCACTTT.

The chain has TRBV5-1 and TRBJ2-5, with a tentative D call TRBD2 (5 bases). TRBJ2-7 matches the DNA end more closely, so the J call is doubtful. Per germline, CDR1 SGHRS and CDR2 YFSETQ. This CDR3 is built from 14 residues. The CDR3 DNA sequence: TGCGCCAGCAGCTTGGCGGGAACCTCCTACGAGCAGTACTTC. As protein: CASSLAGTSYEQYF.

This chain joins TRBV2 and TRBJ1-5, with 7 bases fitting TRBD1. This CDR3 region has 16 residues. Germline V gives CDR1 SNHLY, CDR2 FYNNEI. V gave up 2 bases and J gave up 3 bases; unmatched junction bases: 7. CDR3 DNA sequence: TGTGCCAGCAGTGAACGCTCAGGGGGAACCAATCAGCCCCAGCATTTT. Translated, it gives CASSERSGGTNQPQHF.

V and J are TRBV19 and TRBJ2-7, with 9 positions matching TRBD2. The V and J ends lost 3 bases and 4 bases, in that order; junction bases with no gene match: 7. Looked up from germline, CDR1 is LNHDA and CDR2 is SQIVND (reference sequence). This CDR3 comprises 15 residues. The CDR3 nucleotides are TGTGCCAGTAGTATGACTAGCGGAGGCGCATACGAGCAGTACTTC. This gives the protein CASSMTSGGAYEQYF.

The CDR3 nucleotides are TGTGCCAGTAGTATAATTGGGCGGACAGGGGGCTCAACTAATGAAAAACTGTTTTTT. Its protein product is CASSIIGRTGGSTNEKLFF. The chain carries TRBV19 and TRBJ1-4; 11 nucleotides agree with TRBD1. After removal of 2 bases from V and 0 bases from J, the junction contained 8 bases not matched to a gene. Germline CDR1 LNHDA, CDR2 SQIVND (reference sequence). This CDR3 has 19 amino acids.

The V and J genes are TRBV25-1 and TRBJ1-2; D is unclear. The V gene's germline CDR1 is MGHDK and CDR2 SYGVNS. The CDR3 has 13 amino acids. V was pared by 6 bases and J by 7 bases, with 15 bases between. CDR3 amino acids: CASSDLSGSGYTF. The CDR3 DNA reads as TGTGCCAGCAGCGACTTAAGTGGTTCTGGCTACACCTTC.

The chain has TRBV7-2 and TRBJ2-3; tentatively, D is TRBD1 (5 bases). The germline CDR1 and CDR2 sequences are SGHTA and FQGNSA. V shed 2 bases and J shed 2 bases, with 8 bases lying between them. This CDR3 region has 14 residues. CDR3 region: CASSLSRATDTQYF. CDR3 coding DNA: TGTGCCAGCAGCTTATCCAGGGCCACAGATACGCAGTATTTT.

This chain uses TRBV5-1 with TRBJ1-1, with 7 bases matching TRBD1. Unmatched junction bases numbered 4, after V lost 5 bases and J lost 0 bases. This CDR3 region has 14 residues. The germline CDR1 and CDR2 sequences are SGHRS and YFSETQ. The CDR3 protein is CASRRDSMNTEAFF. Written as DNA, the CDR3 is TGCGCCAGCAGAAGGGACAGTATGAACACTGAAGCTTTCTTT.

The chain combines TRBV4-1 with TRBJ1-2; 8 nucleotides agree with TRBD1. Germline V gene sequence: CDR1 MGHRA, CDR2 YSYEKL. The CDR3 has 16 residues. The V segment lost 0 bases and the J segment 7 bases; nucleotides outside the gene matches: 10. Written as DNA, the CDR3 is TGCGCCAGCAGCCAAGATCAAAGGACAGGGAAAATTGGCTACACCTTC. Translating gives CASSQDQRTGKIGYTF.

The chain has TRBV9 and TRBJ1-3; TRBD1 matches 7 bases. Trimming took 3 bases from V and 2 from J; bases not matched to a gene: 5. From germline, CDR1 is SGDLS and CDR2 YYNGEE. CDR3 length equals 15 residues. CDR3 residues: CASSASTGTGNTIYF. The CDR3 region has the DNA TGTGCCAGCAGCGCGTCGACAGGGACTGGAAACACCATATATTTT.

The genes are TRBV11-3 and TRBJ2-7; 8 bases are shared with TRBD2. Germline trimming cut 5 bases from V and 1 base from J; bases unmatched to any gene: 7. The CDR3 is 15 residues long. Germline V gene sequence: CDR1 SGHNT, CDR2 YENEEA. The CDR3 region is CASSGGAGVSYEQYF. The CDR3 DNA sequence: TGTGCCAGCAGCGGGGGAGCGGGAGTTTCCTACGAGCAGTACTTC.

This rearrangement joins TRBV5-6 to TRBJ1-6, with TRBD1 matching over 8 bases. This CDR3 spans 14 amino acids. Trimming at V came to 2 bases and at J to 10 bases, leaving 5 bases not matched to a gene. CDR1 and CDR2 from the germline V gene are SGHDT and YYEEEE. The CDR3, as DNA: TGTGCCAGCAGCTTCGGACAGGGTGGGTCACCCCTCCACTTT. It encodes CASSFGQGGSPLHF.